The following is a TCR beta chain sequence with its context. What it recognizes is unknown. Germline CDR1 is MNHEY and CDR2 is SVGEGT. There are 17 residues in the CDR3. V gave up 6 bases and J gave up 2 bases, with 17 bases separating them. TCR beta CDR3 regions were amplified from RNA. Primed by the HTBI set, a first-round RT-PCR was run on the TCR CDR3. In TCRdb, the multiplex PCR reads were re-called with MiXCR into one record per CDR3 protein. The sample has hundreds of thousands of distinct CDR3 sequences; 14% are singletons. The record originates from a study of T cells in Graves' hyperthyroidism and ophthalmopathy. Study information: It was at initial diagnosis, before any treatment, that peripheral blood was collected.

General study points: In the analysis, a 13 V-J model separated ophthalmopathy from stable hyperthyroidism.

In making diagnoses, clinical symptoms, serum thyroxine and TRAb, thyroid ultrasound and orbital computed tomography were all used. This receptor was taken from a woman between 18 and 29 years old with Graves' hyperthyroidism. The genes are TRBV6-2 or TRBV6-3 and TRBJ2-6; possible D gene TRBD2, 6 bases. Sequencing was performed on blood. The CDR3 region is CASSRGTAETGANVLTF. DNA for the CDR3: TGTGCCAGCAGCCGCGGGACCGCCGAAACTGGGGCCAACGTCCTGACTTTC.